This T cell receptor beta chain is from a study of regulatory T cells in long-lasting Graves disease. The CDR3 spans 15 residues. The germline CDR1 and CDR2 sequences are MGHRA and YSYEKL. V was cut by 0 bases and J by 2 bases, with 11 bases left in between. Documented time point: newly diagnosed GD, antithyroid drugs for less than 3 months. With RNA extracted from PBMCs as input, the TCR library was made. The TCR beta library used iRepertoire HTBI primers with Arm-PCR amplification of CDR3. MiXCR was run by TCRdb on the multiplex PCR reads, yielding one entry per CDR3 protein. The data contain around 470,000 distinct CDR3 sequences, around 15% of them singletons. This clonotype has a handful of counts. This sample also belongs to another study, concerning T cells in Graves' hyperthyroidism and ophthalmopathy. Per that paper: Those patients with uncontrolled infection, other autoimmune disease, pregnancy or lactation were excluded. The authors' 13 V-J model separated ophthalmopathy from stable hyperthyroidism.

The rearrangement links TRBV4-1 to TRBJ2-7; D is ambiguous. The material sequenced was peripheral blood mononuclear cells (PBMCs), taken at new diagnosis, from a patient treated with antithyroid drugs. The sequence was collected from a woman between 45 and 65 years old with Graves disease. The CDR3 is CASSQDPLYAYEQYF. In nucleotides, the CDR3 is TGCGCCAGCAGCCAAGATCCCCTGTATGCCTACGAGCAGTACTTC.